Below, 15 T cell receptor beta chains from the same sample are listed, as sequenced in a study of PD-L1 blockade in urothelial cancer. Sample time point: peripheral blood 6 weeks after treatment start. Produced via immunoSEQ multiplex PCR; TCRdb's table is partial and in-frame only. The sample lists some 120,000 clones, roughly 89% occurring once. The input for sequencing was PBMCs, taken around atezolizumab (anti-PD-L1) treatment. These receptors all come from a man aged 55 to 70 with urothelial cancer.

The DNA for the CDR3 is TGTGCCAGCAGCAAATGGGACACCGTTTACGAGCAGTACTTC. Amino acids: CASSKWDTVYEQYF. This chain joins TRBV6-5 and TRBJ2-7; maybe TRBD1 (6 bases). The CDR3 length is 14 residues. Looked up from germline, CDR1 is MNHEY and CDR2 is SVGAGI. The ends were cut back, 6 bases at V and 4 bases at J, with 16 bases in the middle.

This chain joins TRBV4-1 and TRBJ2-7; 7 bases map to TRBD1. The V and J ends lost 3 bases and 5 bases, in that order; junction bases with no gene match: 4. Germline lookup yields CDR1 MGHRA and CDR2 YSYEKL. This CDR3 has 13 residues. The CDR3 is CASSQRQGDEQYF. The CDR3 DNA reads TGCGCCAGCAGCCAGCGACAGGGAGACGAGCAGTACTTC.

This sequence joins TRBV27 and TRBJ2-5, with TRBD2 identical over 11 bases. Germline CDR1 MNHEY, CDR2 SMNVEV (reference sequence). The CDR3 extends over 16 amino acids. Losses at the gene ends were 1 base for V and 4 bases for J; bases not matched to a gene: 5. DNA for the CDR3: TGTGCCAGCAGTTTATGGGCTAGCGGGGGGATAGAGACCCAGTACTTC. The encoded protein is CASSLWASGGIETQYF.

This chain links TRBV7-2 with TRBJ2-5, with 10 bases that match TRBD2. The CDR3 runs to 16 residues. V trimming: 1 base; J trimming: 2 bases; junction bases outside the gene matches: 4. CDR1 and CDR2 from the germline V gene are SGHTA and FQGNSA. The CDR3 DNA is TGTGCCAGCAGCTTAGGTCCTAGCGGGGGTCAAGAGACCCAGTACTTC. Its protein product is CASSLGPSGGQETQYF.

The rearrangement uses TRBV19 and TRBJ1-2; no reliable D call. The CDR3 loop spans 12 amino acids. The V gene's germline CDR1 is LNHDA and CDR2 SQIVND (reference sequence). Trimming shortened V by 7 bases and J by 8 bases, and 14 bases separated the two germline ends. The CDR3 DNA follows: TGTGCCAGTACCAAAGAGAGGCGGGGCTACACCTTC. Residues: CASTKERRGYTF.

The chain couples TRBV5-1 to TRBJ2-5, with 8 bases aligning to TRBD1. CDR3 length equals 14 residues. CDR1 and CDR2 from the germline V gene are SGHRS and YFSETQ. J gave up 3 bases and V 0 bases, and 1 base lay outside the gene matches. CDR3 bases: TGCGCCAGCAGCTTGGAACAGGGGGAAGAGACCCAGTACTTC. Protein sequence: CASSLEQGEETQYF.

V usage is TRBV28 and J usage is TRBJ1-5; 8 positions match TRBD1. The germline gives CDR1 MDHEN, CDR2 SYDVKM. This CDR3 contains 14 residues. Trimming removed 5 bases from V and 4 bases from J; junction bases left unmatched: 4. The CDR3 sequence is CASSGDRRNQPQHF. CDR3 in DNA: TGTGCCAGCAGTGGGGACAGGAGAAATCAGCCCCAGCATTTT.

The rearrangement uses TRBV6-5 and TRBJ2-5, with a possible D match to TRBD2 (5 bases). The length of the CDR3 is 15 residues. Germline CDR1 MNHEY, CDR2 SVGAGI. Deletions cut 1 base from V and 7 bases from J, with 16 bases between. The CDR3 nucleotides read TGTGCCAGCAGTTACTTCGGGATCGAGTGGGGGACCCAGTACTTC. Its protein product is CASSYFGIEWGTQYF.

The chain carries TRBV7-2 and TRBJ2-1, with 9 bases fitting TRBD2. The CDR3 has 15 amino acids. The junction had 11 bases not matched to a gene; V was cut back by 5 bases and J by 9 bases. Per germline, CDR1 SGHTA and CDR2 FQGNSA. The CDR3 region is CASSPPGGGESEQFF. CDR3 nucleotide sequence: TGTGCCAGCAGCCCCCCCGGCGGGGGGGAGAGTGAGCAGTTCTTC.

In DNA form, the CDR3 reads TGTGCCAGCAGCTTGCCTAGCGGGGGACAAGAGACCCAGTACTTC. It translates to CASSLPSGGQETQYF. The rearrangement joins TRBV7-8 to TRBJ2-5; 10 bases line up with TRBD2. Germline V gene sequence: CDR1 SGHVS, CDR2 FQNEAQ. V lost 3 bases, J lost 2 bases, and 3 bases stayed unmatched. The CDR3 sequence is 15 residues long.

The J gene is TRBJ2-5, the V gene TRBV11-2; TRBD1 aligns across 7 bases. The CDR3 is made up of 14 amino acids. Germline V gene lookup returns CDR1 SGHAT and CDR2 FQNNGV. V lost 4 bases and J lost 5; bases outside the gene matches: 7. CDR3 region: CASSYRTGWETQYF. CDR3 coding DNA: TGTGCCAGCAGCTACAGGACAGGATGGGAGACCCAGTACTTC.

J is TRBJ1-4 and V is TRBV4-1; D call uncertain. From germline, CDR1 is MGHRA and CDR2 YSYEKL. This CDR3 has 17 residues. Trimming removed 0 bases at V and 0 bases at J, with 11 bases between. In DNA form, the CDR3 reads TGCGCCAGCAGCCAAGACGAGGAAAGAGCAACTAATGAAAAACTGTTTTTT. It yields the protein CASSQDEERATNEKLFF.

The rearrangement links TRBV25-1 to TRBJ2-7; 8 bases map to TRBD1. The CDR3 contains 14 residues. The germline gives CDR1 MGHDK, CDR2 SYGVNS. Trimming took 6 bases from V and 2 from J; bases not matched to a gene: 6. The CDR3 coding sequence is TGTGCCAGCAGCCACCGACAGGGGACCTACGAGCAGTACTTC. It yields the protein CASSHRQGTYEQYF.

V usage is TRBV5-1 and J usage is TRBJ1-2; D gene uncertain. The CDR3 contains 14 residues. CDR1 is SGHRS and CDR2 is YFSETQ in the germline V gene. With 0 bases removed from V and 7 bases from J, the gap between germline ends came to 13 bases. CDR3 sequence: CASSLAQLEGGYTF. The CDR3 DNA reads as TGCGCCAGCAGCTTGGCACAGCTTGAGGGTGGCTACACCTTC.

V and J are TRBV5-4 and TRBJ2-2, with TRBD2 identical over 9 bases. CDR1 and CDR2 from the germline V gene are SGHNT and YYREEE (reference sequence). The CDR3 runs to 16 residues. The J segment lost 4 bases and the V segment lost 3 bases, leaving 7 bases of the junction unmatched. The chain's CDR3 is CASSWGLAGGTGELFF. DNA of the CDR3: TGTGCCAGCAGCTGGGGACTAGCTGGAGGCACCGGGGAGCTGTTTTTT. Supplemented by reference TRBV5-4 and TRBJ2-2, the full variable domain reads ETGVTQSPTHLIKTRGQQVTLRCSSQSGHNTVSWYQQALGQGPQFIFQYYREEENGRGNFPPRFSGLQFPNYSSELNVNALELDDSALYLCASSWGLAGGTGELFFGEGSRLTVL.